The clone carrying this T cell receptor beta chain was counted ten times or more. The antigen is unknown. The data derive from a study of CD8 T cells in ankylosing spondylitis. Study-level points and caveats: Made up of roughly 8 highly homologous variants, a TCR beta motif appeared characteristic of ankylosing spondylitis blood.

TCRdb analysed the 5' RACE reads with MiXCR anew, one entry per CDR3 protein. Altogether 750,000 to 850,000 distinct CDR3 sequences are present, roughly 10% being singletons, with the ten largest covering around 0.51%. The TCR comes from a male donor with ankylosing spondylitis. Specimen: blood, either unsorted or a sorted T cell fraction (not recorded which).

In DNA form, the CDR3 reads TGCAGCGTAAACCGGGACAACCTCTACAATGAGCAGTTCTTC. This codes for CSVNRDNLYNEQFF. The V and J genes are TRBV29-1 and TRBJ2-1, with D perhaps TRBD1 (6 bases). The CDR3 is made up of 14 amino acids. Trimming removed 6 bases from V and 3 bases from J, with 15 bases in between. Germline assignment: CDR1 SQVTM and CDR2 ANQGSEA.